This T cell receptor beta chain was captured in a study of breast tumors, draining lymph nodes, adjacent tissues. The lymph nodes were axillary draining lymph nodes from breast cancer patients. The V gene lost 6 bases and the J gene lost 1 base, with 12 bases spanning the gap. Per germline, CDR1 MDHEN and CDR2 SYDVKM. There are 14 residues in the CDR3. From the multiplex PCR reads, TCRdb called clonotypes with MiXCR, one entry per CDR3 protein. This sample carries under 350,000 distinct CDR3 sequences, 30% to 35% of them seen once, and the ten largest clones take 1.1%. Sequencing was done on a sample of axillary lymph node tissue. The chain combines TRBV28 with TRBJ1-1; D is undetermined. This receptor was obtained from a female donor with breast cancer. Some clones in this sample may be carry-over from other donors' samples. Here the CDR3 DNA reads TGTGCCAGCAGCACTAGATTATCGAACACTGAAGCTTTCTTT. Amino acids: CASSTRLSNTEAFF. Full variable domain (outside the CDR3, taken from reference TRBV28 and TRBJ1-1): DVKVTQSSRYLVKRTGEKVFLECVQDMDHENMFWYRQDPGLGLRLIYFSYDVKMKEKGDIPEGYSVSREKKERFSLILESASTNQTSMYLCASSTRLSNTEAFFGQGTRLTVV.